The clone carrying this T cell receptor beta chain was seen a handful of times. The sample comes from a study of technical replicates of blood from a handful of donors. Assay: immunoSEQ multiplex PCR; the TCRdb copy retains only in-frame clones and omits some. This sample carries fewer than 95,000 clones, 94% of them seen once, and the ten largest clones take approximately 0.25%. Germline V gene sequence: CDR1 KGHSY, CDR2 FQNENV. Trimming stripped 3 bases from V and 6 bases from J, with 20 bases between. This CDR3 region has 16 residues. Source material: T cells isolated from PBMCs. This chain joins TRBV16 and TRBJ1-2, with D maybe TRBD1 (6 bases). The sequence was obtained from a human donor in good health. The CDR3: CASSQTYRDIQDGYTF. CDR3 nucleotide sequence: TGTGCCAGCAGCCAGACATATCGGGACATTCAAGATGGCTACACCTTC.